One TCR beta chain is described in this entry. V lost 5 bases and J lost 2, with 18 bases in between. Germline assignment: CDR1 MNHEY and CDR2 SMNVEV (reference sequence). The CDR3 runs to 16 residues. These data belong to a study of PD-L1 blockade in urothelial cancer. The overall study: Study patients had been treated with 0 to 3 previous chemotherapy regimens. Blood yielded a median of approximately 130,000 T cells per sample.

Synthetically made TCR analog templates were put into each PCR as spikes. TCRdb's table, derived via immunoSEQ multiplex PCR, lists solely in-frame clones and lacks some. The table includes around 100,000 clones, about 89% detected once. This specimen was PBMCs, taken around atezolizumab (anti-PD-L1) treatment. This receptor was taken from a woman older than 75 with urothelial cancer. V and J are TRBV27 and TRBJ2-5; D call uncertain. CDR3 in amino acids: CASSPTDVPFQETQYF. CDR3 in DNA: TGTGCCAGCAGTCCCACAGACGTCCCATTTCAAGAGACCCAGTACTTC.